This entry lists 24 T cell receptor beta chains sequenced from one sample in a study of human T cells and chemical hapten exposure. In TCRdb, the RACE reads were re-called with MiXCR into one record per CDR3 protein. The data contain fewer than 60,000 distinct CDR3 sequences, about 11% of them seen just once; the ten biggest clones take up 3% to 4.5%. Time point in this sample: pre-sensitization, week 0. The treatment is: therapeutic diphenylcyclopropenone sensitization with weekly scalp DPC. Sequenced material: whole blood, taken in connection with sensitization to the hapten diphenylcyclopropenone (DPC). The receptors were gathered from a woman in her 40s with alopecia areata. Some clones in this sample may be carry-over from other donors' samples.

This clonotype was observed a few times. CDR3 bases: TGTGCCAGCAGTGAATTGTCAGCGGACGCGCCCTACGAGCAGTACTTC. The encoded protein is CASSELSADAPYEQYF. The chain couples TRBV25-1 to TRBJ2-7; D may be TRBD2 (5 bases). The length of the CDR3 is 16 residues. The germline CDR1 and CDR2 sequences are MGHDK and SYGVNS. V was clipped by 1 base and J by 2 bases, with 15 bases between them.

This clonotype was recorded many times. The chain recombines TRBV7-2 with TRBJ1-6; D remains ambiguous. The germline gives CDR1 SGHTA, CDR2 FQGNSA. The CDR3 runs to 15 residues. Trimming removed 1 base at V and 8 bases at J, with 12 bases between. The CDR3 bases are TGTGCCAGCAGCTTAGTAACCAAGCCGGATTCACCCCTCCACTTT. Encoded protein: CASSLVTKPDSPLHF.

The V and J genes are TRBV15 and TRBJ2-2, with a weak D call TRBD1 (5 bases). Germline V gene data show CDR1 as LNHNV and CDR2 as YYDKDF (reference sequence). CDR3 length: 15 amino acids. V gave up 1 base and J gave up 4 bases, with 10 bases separating them. CDR3 coding DNA: TGTGCCACCAGCAGAGTTCAGGGTTCCACCGGGGAGCTGTTTTTT. Its translation: CATSRVQGSTGELFF.

The chain recombines TRBV4-1 with TRBJ1-6, with TRBD1 as a possible D gene (5 bases). This CDR3 contains 18 residues. Germline CDR1 is MGHRA and CDR2 is YSYEKL. The V and J ends lost 0 bases and 4 bases respectively, with 16 bases between them. The CDR3 sequence is CASSQDSGSGTYNSPLHF. CDR3 DNA: TGCGCCAGCAGCCAAGATTCGGGGTCCGGGACTTATAATTCACCCCTCCACTTT.

This clonotype was counted only a few times. This chain links TRBV20-1 with TRBJ1-5; possibly TRBD1 for D (5 bases). The V gene lost 2 bases and the J gene lost 4 bases, with 12 bases spanning the gap. This CDR3 is 14 amino acids long. CDR1 and CDR2 (germline): DFQATT, SNEGSKA (reference sequence). Written as DNA, the CDR3 is TGCAGTGCTAGAATGGGGGATTGGAATCAGCCCCAGCATTTT. Protein: CSARMGDWNQPQHF.

This clonotype was seen many times. This chain uses TRBV5-6 with TRBJ1-5; D is perhaps TRBD1 (5 bases). The V end was cut by 2 bases, the J end by 5 bases, with 17 bases between. The CDR3 consists of 16 residues. CDR1 and CDR2 from the germline V gene are SGHDT and YYEEEE. CDR3 DNA sequence: TGTGCCAGCAGCTTAAACACGGGCCAGGGATATCAGCCCCAGCATTTT. This sequence encodes CASSLNTGQGYQPQHF. The full variable domain, completed using reference TRBV5-6 and TRBJ1-5, is DAGVTQSPTHLIKTRGQQVTLRCSPKSGHDTVSWYQQALGQGPQFIFQYYEEEERQRGNFPDRFSGHQFPNYSSELNVNALLLGDSALYLCASSLNTGQGYQPQHFGDGTRLSIL.

The rearrangement links TRBV12-3 or TRBV12-4 to TRBJ1-2; 7 bases are a match to TRBD1. The CDR3 contains 14 residues. The trim removed 7 bases at V and 4 bases at J, leaving 9 bases unmatched. In nucleotides, the CDR3 is TGTGCCAGCATCCAGGGGGGGGCTGGCTATGGCTACACCTTC. Residues: CASIQGGAGYGYTF.

The genes are TRBV28 and TRBJ2-7; 14 bases line up with TRBD2. Germline V gives CDR1 MDHEN, CDR2 SYDVKM. V trimming: 5 bases; J trimming: 0 bases; junction bases outside the gene matches: 12. CDR3 size: 19 residues. The DNA for the CDR3 is TGTGCCAGCAGTCCCACCCCGGGACTAGCGGGAGTACTCTCCTACGAGCAGTACTTC. It translates to CASSPTPGLAGVLSYEQYF.

This clonotype was recorded at least ten times. The chain carries TRBV6-6 and TRBJ2-1; 8 bases match TRBD2. The CDR3 consists of 13 residues. Losses at the gene ends were 5 bases for V and 8 bases for J; bases not matched to a gene: 5. CDR1 and CDR2 (germline): MNHNY, SVGAGI (reference sequence). The CDR3 loop reads CASSLAGRDEQFF. The CDR3 DNA follows: TGTGCCAGCAGTCTAGCGGGTCGGGATGAGCAGTTCTTC.

This clonotype came up a few times. The chain has TRBV7-2 and TRBJ1-5; D gene unclear. Germline V gene data show CDR1 as SGHTA and CDR2 as FQGNSA. The CDR3 sequence is 13 residues long. V shed 2 bases and J shed 0 bases, with 2 bases lying between them. The CDR3 DNA reads as TGTGCCAGCAGCTTAAATAGCAATCAGCCCCAGCATTTT. As protein: CASSLNSNQPQHF.

This clonotype was detected ten times or more. This chain connects TRBV12-3 or TRBV12-4 to TRBJ2-1; D perhaps matches TRBD1 (6 bases). This CDR3 is built from 14 residues. Trimming cost V 5 bases and J 4 bases, with 12 bases left between them. The CDR3 nucleotides are TGTGCCAGCAGTCCTCTCGACAGGTACAATGAGCAGTTCTTC. Protein product: CASSPLDRYNEQFF.

Ten or more counts support this clonotype. This chain links TRBV7-6 with TRBJ1-1; perhaps TRBD1 as D (5 bases). Looked up from germline, CDR1 is SGHVS and CDR2 is FNYEAQ. V shed 2 bases and J shed 3 bases, with 7 bases lying between them. This CDR3 comprises 13 residues. The CDR3 coding sequence is TGTGCCAGCAGCTTATTCAGGGACACTGAAGCTTTCTTT. Its protein is CASSLFRDTEAFF.

A note on this clonotype: A much larger clone differs by one base, so this may be a read error. The chain carries TRBV7-6 and TRBJ2-2, with 9 bases aligning to TRBD1. The germline gives CDR1 SGHVS, CDR2 FNYEAQ. CDR3 length: 14 amino acids. V lost 4 bases to trimming and J lost 6 bases; unmatched junction nucleotides: 3. CDR3 protein: CASSYRTGAGELFF. The CDR3 DNA is TGTGCCAGCAGCTACCGGACAGGGGCCGGGGAGCTGTTTTTT.

In its sample, this clonotype was seen a few times. The gene calls are TRBV6-2 or TRBV6-3 and TRBJ2-1, with 12 bases identical to TRBD2. Germline V gene lookup returns CDR1 MNHEY and CDR2 SVGEGT. There are 18 residues in the CDR3. V was clipped by 2 bases and J by 4 bases; unmatched bases: 9. CDR3 region: CASSYVWLAGGSYNEQFF. CDR3 coding DNA: TGTGCCAGCAGTTACGTATGGCTAGCGGGAGGGTCTTACAATGAGCAGTTCTTC.

V gene TRBV7-6 combines with J gene TRBJ2-3; 7 bases fit TRBD2. The CDR3 covers 16 residues. Germline V gene lookup returns CDR1 SGHVS and CDR2 FNYEAQ. V dropped 8 bases and J dropped 4; count of bases not matched to a gene: 15. The CDR3 is CASADRRTRMPDTQYF. The CDR3 bases are TGTGCCAGCGCCGACCGACGGACTAGAATGCCAGATACGCAGTATTTT.

This clonotype was counted many times. V gene TRBV4-1 combines with J gene TRBJ2-7; D remains ambiguous. The CDR3 loop spans 13 amino acids. Germline lookup yields CDR1 MGHRA and CDR2 YSYEKL. V lost 4 bases and J lost 3, with 10 bases in between. DNA of the CDR3: TGCGCCAGCAGCCTTCGACTGGGCTACGAGCAGTACTTC. Amino acid sequence: CASSLRLGYEQYF.

The sample holds many counts of this clonotype. The chain couples TRBV21-1 to TRBJ2-1; the table assigns TRBD2, which was not confirmed against the DNA. TRBV21-1 is a listed pseudogene. The CDR3 extends over 17 amino acids. In DNA, the CDR3 is TGTGCCAGCAGCAAGGGGCTAGCGGGTTCCTCCTACAATGAGCAGTTCTTC. This translates into CASSKGLAGSSYNEQFF.

This clonotype has a handful of counts. A junction end diverges from the germline sequence, so it may reflect a read error. This chain links TRBV7-2 with TRBJ2-3; 14 positions agree with TRBD2. This CDR3 has 12 residues. CDR1 is SGHTA and CDR2 is FQGNSA in the germline V gene. In DNA form, the CDR3 reads TGTGCCAGCAGCTCTAGACTAGCGGGAGGGGATTTT. Residues: CASSSRLAGGDF.

For the CDR3, the DNA is TGTGCCAGCAGTTACACGCCAGGGGCATGGAATGAGCAGTTCTTC. Its protein is CASSYTPGAWNEQFF. The chain links TRBV6-5 to TRBJ2-1; a possible D gene is TRBD1 (6 bases). Per germline, CDR1 MNHEY and CDR2 SVGAGI. This CDR3 spans 15 amino acids. V lost 2 bases and J 7 bases, leaving 15 bases between the germline ends.

There are many counts of this clonotype. CDR3 amino acids: CASSAGTGEQPQHF. The CDR3 DNA is TGCGCCAGCAGCGCCGGGACAGGGGAACAGCCCCAGCATTTT. The chain employs TRBV5-1 and TRBJ1-5; TRBD1 matches at 10 bases. Germline V gene lookup returns CDR1 SGHRS and CDR2 YFSETQ. V shed 4 bases and J 7 bases; nucleotides not matched to a gene: 5. CDR3 length: 14 amino acids. Full variable domain (remainder filled in from reference TRBV5-1 and TRBJ1-5): KAGVTQTPRYLIKTRGQQVTLSCSPISGHRSVSWYQQTPGQGLQFLFEYFSETQRNKGNFPGRFSGRQFSNSRSEMNVSTLELGDSALYLCASSAGTGEQPQHFGDGTRLSIL.

J is TRBJ1-2 and V is TRBV29-1, with 11 bases matching TRBD1. V gave up 6 bases and J gave up 2 bases; unmatched junction bases: 2. Germline-derived CDR1 and CDR2 are SQVTM and ANQGSEA. The CDR3 length is 13 residues. CDR3 sequence reads: CSVGDRGNYGYTF. CDR3 in DNA: TGCAGCGTCGGGGACAGGGGGAACTATGGCTACACCTTC.

The sample holds a few counts of this clonotype. The chain combines TRBV6-1 with TRBJ2-2, with TRBD2 as a possible D gene (7 bases). The CDR3 length is 15 residues. Looked up from germline, CDR1 is MNHNS and CDR2 is SASEGT. V was clipped by 3 bases and J by 5 bases, with 13 bases between them. The CDR3 DNA reads TGTGCCAGCAGTGATAGGCGGGGGCGAACCGGGGAGCTGTTTTTT. Translated: CASSDRRGRTGELFF.

In this sample, this clonotype turned up many times. This chain joins TRBV5-5 and TRBJ1-1; D is ambiguous. In germline, CDR1 is SGHKS, CDR2 YYEKEE (reference sequence). The V end lost 4 bases, the J end lost 6 bases, and 13 bases lay between the germline ends. This CDR3 has 13 residues. In nucleotides, the CDR3 is TGTGCCAGCAGCCTGGGAAGCTCCCCTGAAGCTTTCTTT. Translation gives CASSLGSSPEAFF.

This clonotype came up a few times. DNA for the CDR3: TGTGCCAGCTCACCATCTGGATCGGGAGGTCGTAATGAGCAGTTCTTC. Encoded protein: CASSPSGSGGRNEQFF. This sequence joins TRBV18 and TRBJ2-1, with 7 bases lining up with TRBD2. The CDR3 is 16 residues long. V shed 2 bases and J 7 bases; nucleotides not matched to a gene: 11. Germline loops: CDR1 KGHSH, CDR2 LQKENI.